This passage covers 20 T cell receptor beta chains from one sample sequenced in a study of blood T cell repertoires in COVID-19. The table came from immunoSEQ multiplex PCR; TCRdb's copy has only in-frame clones and leaves some out. This sample has tens of thousands of clones; around 85% occur once, and the top ten carry roughly an eighth. Sequencing input: peripheral blood. The receptor source for this set is a human donor in a cohort sampled during active COVID-19.

The J gene is TRBJ1-4, the V gene TRBV7-2; D unclear. V was shortened by 4 bases and J by 0 bases, with 3 bases between the two germline ends. The CDR3 is 13 residues long. CDR1 and CDR2 (germline): SGHTA, FQGNSA. CDR3 sequence: CASSYTTNEKLFF. CDR3 in DNA: TGTGCCAGCAGCTATACAACTAATGAAAAACTGTTTTTT.

This clone appeared once. J is TRBJ2-7 and V is TRBV19; D is undetermined. This CDR3 has 14 amino acids. Germline CDR1 LNHDA, CDR2 SQIVND (reference sequence). V was shortened by 3 bases and J by 4 bases, with 13 bases between the two germline ends. The DNA for the CDR3 is TGTGCCAGTAGTATTGGCTTATTCTTTTACGAGCAGTACTTC. Protein: CASSIGLFFYEQYF.

This chain joins TRBV5-1 and TRBJ2-3, with D possibly being TRBD1 (6 bases). The V gene lost 0 bases and the J gene lost 2 bases, with 10 bases spanning the gap. The CDR3 loop spans 15 amino acids. The germline CDR1 and CDR2 sequences are SGHRS and YFSETQ. Here the CDR3 reads CASSLEGHSTDTQYF. Here the CDR3 DNA reads TGCGCCAGCAGCTTGGAGGGACACTCCACAGATACGCAGTATTTT. The whole variable domain, filled in from reference TRBV5-1 and TRBJ2-3, reads KAGVTQTPRYLIKTRGQQVTLSCSPISGHRSVSWYQQTPGQGLQFLFEYFSETQRNKGNFPGRFSGRQFSNSRSEMNVSTLELGDSALYLCASSLEGHSTDTQYFGPGTRLTVL.

The V and J genes are TRBV7-8 and TRBJ2-7; tentative D call: TRBD2 (7 bases). The CDR3 loop spans 15 amino acids. The V gene lost 1 base and the J gene lost 0 bases, with 10 bases spanning the gap. Germline V gene lookup returns CDR1 SGHVS and CDR2 FQNEAQ. CDR3 sequence: CASSLDGGHSYEQYF. The CDR3 coding sequence is TGTGCCAGCAGCTTAGACGGGGGGCACTCCTACGAGCAGTACTTC.

The gene calls are TRBV7-3 and TRBJ2-1; tentative D call: TRBD1 (6 bases). From germline, CDR1 is SGHTA and CDR2 FQGTGA. The CDR3 runs 14 residues. V dropped 5 bases and J dropped 5 bases, with 13 bases sitting between them. The DNA for the CDR3 is TGTGCCAGCAGCCTACGACAGGCTGACAATGAGCAGTTCTTC. Translating it yields CASSLRQADNEQFF.

The chain is built from TRBV9 and TRBJ2-7, with a weak D call TRBD2 (5 bases). Germline V gene lookup returns CDR1 SGDLS and CDR2 YYNGEE. There are 16 residues in the CDR3. Trimming left V 0 bases short and J 5 bases short, with 18 bases between. The CDR3 DNA follows: TGTGCCAGCAGCGTAGGGAGAGTGATTGGGCGGGACGAGCAGTACTTC. This gives the protein CASSVGRVIGRDEQYF. The whole variable domain, remainder taken from reference TRBV9 and TRBJ2-7, is DSGVTQTPKHLITATGQRVTLRCSPRSGDLSVYWYQQSLDQGLQFLIQYYNGEERAKGNILERFSAQQFPDLHSELNLSSLELGDSALYFCASSVGRVIGRDEQYFGPGTRLTVT.

CDR3 DNA: TGTGCCAGCAGCTTAGCGCGGTCTGGCAGGGCTAACACTGAAGCTTTCTTT. Amino acid sequence: CASSLARSGRANTEAFF. The chain carries TRBV7-2 and TRBJ1-1; TRBD1 might be the D (5 bases). Germline lookup yields CDR1 SGHTA and CDR2 FQGNSA. The CDR3 is 17 amino acids. Trimming left V 0 bases short and J 2 bases short, with 16 bases between.

The chain has TRBV7-9 and TRBJ1-2; 8 positions match TRBD1. V dropped 1 base and J dropped 8; count of bases not matched to a gene: 3. CDR1 is SEHNR and CDR2 is FQNEAQ in the germline V gene (reference sequence). The CDR3 has 13 residues. CDR3 in DNA: TGTGCCAGCAGCTTAGGGACAGGGAACGGCTACACCTTC. Encoded protein: CASSLGTGNGYTF.

V and J are TRBV14 and TRBJ2-1; D is possibly TRBD1 (5 bases). The length of the CDR3 is 16 residues. The V end was cut by 4 bases, the J end by 3 bases, with 16 bases between. Germline V gene data show CDR1 as SGHDN and CDR2 as FVKESK. This chain's CDR3 is CASSLVWGSYYNEQFF. Here the CDR3 DNA reads TGTGCCAGCAGCCTGGTCTGGGGCTCCTACTACAATGAGCAGTTCTTC. The whole variable domain, filled in from reference TRBV14 and TRBJ2-1, reads EAGVTQFPSHSVIEKGQTVTLRCDPISGHDNLYWYRRVMGKEIKFLLHFVKESKQDESGMPNNRFLAERTGGTYSTLKVQPAELEDSGVYFCASSLVWGSYYNEQFFGPGTRLTVL.

V and J are TRBV15 and TRBJ2-5, with 7 bases that match TRBD2. The CDR3 is made up of 15 amino acids. Looked up from germline, CDR1 is LNHNV and CDR2 is YYDKDF (reference sequence). The V segment lost 0 bases and the J segment 9 bases; nucleotides outside the gene matches: 10. CDR3 nucleotides: TGTGCCACCAGCAGAGACCGTTGGGGGGGGGAGCCCCAGTACTTC. Its protein is CATSRDRWGGEPQYF.

This clone was seen once. V gene TRBV6-5 combines with J gene TRBJ2-1; 10 nucleotides align to TRBD2. CDR1 is MNHEY, CDR2 SVGAGI, per germline. The CDR3 totals 14 residues. Trimming cost V 6 bases and J 5 bases; bases outside gene matches: 4. CDR3 sequence reads: CASRISGGHNEQFF. CDR3 in DNA: TGTGCCAGCAGGATTAGCGGGGGGCACAATGAGCAGTTCTTC.

The V gene is TRBV30, the J gene TRBJ2-2; a possible D gene is TRBD2 (7 bases). This CDR3 spans 16 amino acids. The germline V gene encodes CDR1 GTSNPN and CDR2 SVGIG (reference sequence). Trimming took off 3 bases at V and 4 bases at J, with 18 bases between the two ends. The CDR3 DNA sequence: TGTGCCTGGAGCTCCCTAGGGGGGGCGGGCACCGGGGAGCTGTTTTTT. Translated, it gives CAWSSLGGAGTGELFF.

The chain carries TRBV7-3 and TRBJ2-5; D might be TRBD2 (5 bases). Trimming removed 3 bases from V and 5 bases from J, with 13 bases in between. The CDR3 is 14 residues long. The germline CDR1 and CDR2 sequences are SGHTA and FQGTGA. The CDR3 DNA sequence: TGTGCCAGCAGCTTTCAAGCGGCCCCGGAGACCCAGTACTTC. Its translation is CASSFQAAPETQYF.

The chain links TRBV19 to TRBJ1-1; D uncertain. This CDR3 contains 13 residues. Germline values: CDR1 LNHDA, CDR2 SQIVND (reference sequence). Trimming stripped 7 bases from V and 6 bases from J, with 15 bases between. The CDR3 is CASTRGGGPEAFF. The CDR3, as DNA: TGTGCCAGTACCCGCGGAGGCGGGCCTGAAGCTTTCTTT.

The chain links TRBV3-1 (or the pseudogene TRBV3-2) to TRBJ1-2, with D possibly matching TRBD1 (6 bases). Germline lookup yields CDR1 LGHDT and CDR2 YNNKEL (reference sequence). V dropped 2 bases and J dropped 6 bases, with 25 bases sitting between them. The CDR3 length is 18 residues. The CDR3 reads CASSQPGTLNEGPHGYTF. For the CDR3, the DNA is TGTGCCAGCAGCCAACCCGGGACACTGAATGAGGGTCCTCATGGCTACACCTTC.

The chain joins TRBV25-1 to TRBJ1-6; TRBD1 matches at 8 bases. V trimming: 5 bases; J trimming: 7 bases; junction bases outside the gene matches: 7. Germline CDR1 is MGHDK and CDR2 is SYGVNS. This CDR3 spans 15 amino acids. The CDR3 loop is CASSPQGTGNSPLHF. CDR3 in DNA: TGTGCCAGCAGTCCCCAAGGGACAGGCAATTCACCCCTCCACTTT. Variable domain in full (rest from reference TRBV25-1 and TRBJ1-6): EADIYQTPRYLVIGTGKKITLECSQTMGHDKMYWYQQDPGMELHLIHYSYGVNSTEKGDLSSESTVSRIRTEHFPLTLESARPSHTSQYLCASSPQGTGNSPLHFGNGTRLTVT.

The chain employs TRBV11-3 and TRBJ1-1; TRBD1 matches at 8 bases. The CDR3 is 15 amino acids. V lost 4 bases to trimming and J lost 3 bases; unmatched junction nucleotides: 7. Germline loops: CDR1 SGHNT, CDR2 YENEEA. The CDR3: CASSSQTGDDTEAFF. The CDR3 DNA sequence: TGTGCCAGCAGCTCACAGACAGGGGACGACACTGAAGCTTTCTTT. Filled out from reference TRBV11-3 and TRBJ1-1, the complete variable domain reads EAGVVQSPRYKIIEKKQPVAFWCNPISGHNTLYWYLQNLGQGPELLIRYENEEAVDDSQLPKDRFSAERLKGVDSTLKIQPAELGDSAVYLCASSSQTGDDTEAFFGQGTRLTVV.

This sequence joins TRBV6-5 and TRBJ2-3; 7 bases map to TRBD1. The CDR3 length is 14 residues. The V gene's germline CDR1 is MNHEY and CDR2 SVGAGI. Trimming at V came to 6 bases and at J to 3 bases, leaving 6 bases not matched to a gene. The CDR3 sequence is CASSLGQATDTQYF. The CDR3 DNA follows: TGTGCCAGCAGCCTCGGACAGGCGACAGATACGCAGTATTTT.

The chain uses TRBV3-1 (or the pseudogene TRBV3-2) and TRBJ2-5; 7 bases are a match to TRBD2. V dropped 1 base and J dropped 2; count of bases not matched to a gene: 16. The CDR3 is 19 residues long. Per the germline V gene, CDR1 is LGHDT and CDR2 is YNNKEL (reference sequence). DNA of the CDR3: TGTGCCAGCAGCCAAGTTCGGGTTTGTGAAGGGACTATACAAGAGACCCAGTACTTC. Translating it yields CASSQVRVCEGTIQETQYF.

V and J are TRBV7-2 and TRBJ2-3; perhaps TRBD1 as D (5 bases). The CDR3 is 14 amino acids. V was clipped by 5 bases and J by 5 bases, with 14 bases between them. Germline V gene data show CDR1 as SGHTA and CDR2 as FQGNSA. The CDR3 is CASSQGTSKDTQYF. CDR3 nucleotide sequence: TGTGCCAGCAGCCAGGGCACTTCCAAAGATACGCAGTATTTT.